This T cell receptor (beta chain) emerged from a study of cytomegalovirus exposure and HLA in healthy donors. The sample holds a few counts of this clone. In the PCR, 60 Vbeta and 13 Jbeta primers were used. Produced via immunoSEQ multiplex PCR; TCRdb's table is partial and in-frame only. The repertoire holds roughly 170,000 clones, with approximately 80% as singletons. The J segment lost 7 bases and the V segment lost 4 bases, leaving 8 bases of the junction unmatched. Germline V gives CDR1 SGHRS, CDR2 YFSETQ. The CDR3 has 14 amino acids. The sequence was obtained from a young woman in good health and CMV-seronegative. Sequencing used PBMCs. The gene calls are TRBV5-1 and TRBJ2-3; 8 nucleotides agree with TRBD2. CDR3 coding DNA: TGCGCCAGCAGCCCGGGGGGGGCCGAGAATACGCAGTATTTT. Translating gives CASSPGGAENTQYF.